This TCR beta chain came from a study of blood T cell repertoires in COVID-19. On the study more broadly: Sources were T cells, B-cell-depleted T cells, or PBMCs; the material itself was cDNA or gDNA.

Germline assignment: CDR1 SGHVS and CDR2 FQNEAQ. This CDR3 spans 18 amino acids. Trimming took off 5 bases at V and 0 bases at J, with 22 bases between the two ends. The study recruited people aged about 18 to 89 years across about two dozen US areas. Cohort placement rested on clinical history that participants reported themselves. Study processing details: The assay estimated nucleated cells by amplifying reference gene primers. TCRdb's table, derived via immunoSEQ multiplex PCR, lists solely in-frame clones and lacks some. The V and J calls and clone size were taken over from that table, and D and trimming were inferred from the DNA. Seen here are a few hundred thousand clones, 87% observed once, and the top ten hold 10%.

This clonotype was sampled from a man between 18 and 35 years old with acute COVID-19. The specimen sequenced was PBMCs or T cells enriched from blood (not recorded which). The chain links TRBV7-8 to TRBJ1-2; D possibly corresponds to TRBD1 (5 bases). The CDR3 coding sequence is TGTGCCAGCAGCCCGGGGGTAGGCTTCTCAGCAGCTAACTATGGCTACACCTTC. Protein: CASSPGVGFSAANYGYTF.